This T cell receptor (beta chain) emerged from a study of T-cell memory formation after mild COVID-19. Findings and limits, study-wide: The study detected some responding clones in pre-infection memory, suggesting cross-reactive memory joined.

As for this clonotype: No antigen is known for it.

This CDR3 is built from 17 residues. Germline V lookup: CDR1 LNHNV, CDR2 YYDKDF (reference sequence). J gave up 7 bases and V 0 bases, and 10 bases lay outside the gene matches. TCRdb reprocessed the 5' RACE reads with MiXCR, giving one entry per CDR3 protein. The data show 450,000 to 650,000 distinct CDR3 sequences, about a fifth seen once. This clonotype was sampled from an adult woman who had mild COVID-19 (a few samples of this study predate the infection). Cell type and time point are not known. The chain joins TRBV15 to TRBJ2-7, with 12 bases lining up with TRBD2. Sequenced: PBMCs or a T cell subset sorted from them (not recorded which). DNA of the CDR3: TGTGCCACCAGCAGAGAAGCCGCCGGGACTAGCGGGTTAGAGCAGTACTTC. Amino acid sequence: CATSREAAGTSGLEQYF.